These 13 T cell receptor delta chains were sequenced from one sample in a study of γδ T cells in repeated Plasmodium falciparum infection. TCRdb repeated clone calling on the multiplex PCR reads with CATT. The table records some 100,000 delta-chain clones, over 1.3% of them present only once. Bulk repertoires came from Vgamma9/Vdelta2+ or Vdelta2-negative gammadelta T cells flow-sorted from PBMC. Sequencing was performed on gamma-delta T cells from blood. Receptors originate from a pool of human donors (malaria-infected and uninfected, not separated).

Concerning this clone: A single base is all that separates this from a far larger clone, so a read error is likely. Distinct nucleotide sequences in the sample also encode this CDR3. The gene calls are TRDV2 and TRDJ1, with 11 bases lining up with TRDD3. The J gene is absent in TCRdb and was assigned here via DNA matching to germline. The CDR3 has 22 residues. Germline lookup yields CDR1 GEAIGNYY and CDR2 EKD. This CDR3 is CACDSLPGDWGIKKTNTDKLIF. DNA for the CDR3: TGTGCCTGCGACAGCCTTCCTGGCGACTGGGGGATAAAGAAAACAAACACCGATAAACTCATCTTT.

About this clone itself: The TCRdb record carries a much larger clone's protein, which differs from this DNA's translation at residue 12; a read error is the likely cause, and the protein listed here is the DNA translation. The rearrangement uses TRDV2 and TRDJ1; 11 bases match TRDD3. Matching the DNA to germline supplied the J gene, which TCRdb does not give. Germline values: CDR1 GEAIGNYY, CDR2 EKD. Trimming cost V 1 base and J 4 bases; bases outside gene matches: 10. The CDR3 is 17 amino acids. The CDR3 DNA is TGTGCCTGTGACACTCCCTGGGGGATACCAGACGGCGATAAACTCATCTTT. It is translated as CACDTPWGIPDGDKLIF.

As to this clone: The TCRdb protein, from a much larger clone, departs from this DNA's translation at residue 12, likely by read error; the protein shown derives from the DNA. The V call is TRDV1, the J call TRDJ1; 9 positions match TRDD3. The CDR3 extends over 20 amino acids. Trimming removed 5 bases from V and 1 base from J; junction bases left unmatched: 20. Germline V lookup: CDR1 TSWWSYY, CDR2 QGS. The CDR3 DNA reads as TGTGCTCTTGGGCCTATGTCTACTTACTGGGGGACACTGTTCACCGATAAACTCATCTTT. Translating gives CALGPMSTYWGTLFTDKLIF.

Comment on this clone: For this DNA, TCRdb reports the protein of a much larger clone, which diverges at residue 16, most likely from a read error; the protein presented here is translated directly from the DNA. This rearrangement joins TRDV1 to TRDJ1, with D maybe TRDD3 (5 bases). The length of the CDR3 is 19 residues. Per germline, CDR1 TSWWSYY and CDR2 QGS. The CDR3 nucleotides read TGTGCTCTTGGGGCTATTCGATGGCGGTTCTGGGAACACACCGATAGACTCATCTTT. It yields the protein CALGAIRWRFWEHTDRLIF.

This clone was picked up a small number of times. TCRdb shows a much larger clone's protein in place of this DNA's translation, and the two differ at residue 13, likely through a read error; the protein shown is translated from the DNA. CDR3 amino acids: CALGEYLSPIRKRTLGVTDKLIF. The CDR3 DNA reads TGTGCTCTTGGGGAATATCTTTCCCCGATTAGGAAACGCACTCTGGGGGTCACCGATAAACTCATCTTT. The chain is built from TRDV1 and TRDJ1; 7 nucleotides line up with TRDD3. TCRdb is silent on the J gene; assignment here came from matching the DNA to germline. CDR3 length: 23 amino acids. CDR1 is TSWWSYY, CDR2 QGS, per germline. V trimming: 2 bases; J trimming: 1 base; junction bases outside the gene matches: 28.

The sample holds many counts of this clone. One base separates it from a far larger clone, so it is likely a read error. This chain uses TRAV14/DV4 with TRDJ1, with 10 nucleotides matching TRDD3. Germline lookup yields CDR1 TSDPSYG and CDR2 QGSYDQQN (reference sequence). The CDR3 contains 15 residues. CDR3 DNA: TGTTCCTCAACTGGGGGATCTTCGTACGCCGATAAACTCATCTTT. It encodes CSSTGGSSYADKLIF.

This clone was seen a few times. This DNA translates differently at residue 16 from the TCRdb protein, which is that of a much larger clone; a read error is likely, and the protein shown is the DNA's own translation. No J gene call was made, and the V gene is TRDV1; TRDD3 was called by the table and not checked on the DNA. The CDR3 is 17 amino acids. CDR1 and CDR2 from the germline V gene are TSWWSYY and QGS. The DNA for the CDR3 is TGTGCTCTTGGGAACTGCCCTAGGGGGATACGCACCGATAAACTCACCTTT. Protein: CALGNCPRGIRTDKLTF.

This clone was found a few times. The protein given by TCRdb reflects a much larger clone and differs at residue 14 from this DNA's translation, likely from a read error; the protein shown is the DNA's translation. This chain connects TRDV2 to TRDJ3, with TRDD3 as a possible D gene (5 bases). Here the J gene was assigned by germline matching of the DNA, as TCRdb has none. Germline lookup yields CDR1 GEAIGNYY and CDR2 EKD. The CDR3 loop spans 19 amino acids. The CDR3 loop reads CACDTAGGPSSWDARQMFF. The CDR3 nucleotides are TGTGCCTGTGACACCGCGGGGGGCCCAAGCTCCTGGGACGCCCGACAGATGTTTTTC.

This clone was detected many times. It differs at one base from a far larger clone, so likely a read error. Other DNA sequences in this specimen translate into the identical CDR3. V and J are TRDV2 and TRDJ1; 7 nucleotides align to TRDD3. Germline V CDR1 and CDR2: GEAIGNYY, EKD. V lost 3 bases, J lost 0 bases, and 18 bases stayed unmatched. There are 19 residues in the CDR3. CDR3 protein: CACDSMPGTGGSNTDKLIF. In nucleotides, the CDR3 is TGTGCCTGTGACTCAATGCCCGGTACCGGGGGATCCAACACCGATAAACTCATCTTT.

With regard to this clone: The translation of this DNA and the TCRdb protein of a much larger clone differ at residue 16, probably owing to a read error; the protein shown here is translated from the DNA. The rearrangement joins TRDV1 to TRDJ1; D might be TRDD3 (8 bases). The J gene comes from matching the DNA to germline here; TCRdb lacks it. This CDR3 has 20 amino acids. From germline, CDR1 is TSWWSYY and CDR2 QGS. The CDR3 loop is CALGDPLPGCTGGRTGKLIF. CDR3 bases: TGTGCTCTTGGGGACCCCCTTCCTGGGTGTACTGGGGGTCGCACCGGTAAACTCATCTTT.

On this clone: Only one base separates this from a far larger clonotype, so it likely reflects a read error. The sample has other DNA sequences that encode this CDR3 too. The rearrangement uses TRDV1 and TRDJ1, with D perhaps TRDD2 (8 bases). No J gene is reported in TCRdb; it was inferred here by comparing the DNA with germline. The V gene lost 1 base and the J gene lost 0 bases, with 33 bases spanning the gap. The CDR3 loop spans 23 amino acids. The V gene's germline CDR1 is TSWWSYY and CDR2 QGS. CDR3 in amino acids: CALGEHCCRPSYSYGGYTDKLIF. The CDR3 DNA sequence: TGTGCTCTTGGGGAACATTGTTGTAGGCCTTCCTATTCCTACGGGGGATACACCGATAAACTCATCTTT.

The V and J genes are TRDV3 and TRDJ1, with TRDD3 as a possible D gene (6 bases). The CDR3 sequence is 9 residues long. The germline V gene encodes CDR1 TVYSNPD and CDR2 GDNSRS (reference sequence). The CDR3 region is CAGTGWPIF. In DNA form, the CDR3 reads TGTGCGGGTACTGGGTGGCCCATCTTT. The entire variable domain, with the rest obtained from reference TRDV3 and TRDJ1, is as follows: CDKVTQSSPDQTVASGSEVVLLCTYDTVYSNPDLFWYRIRPDYSFQFVFYGDNSRSEGADFTQGRFSVKHILTQKAFHLVISPVRTEDSATYYCAGTGWPIFGKGTRVTVEP.

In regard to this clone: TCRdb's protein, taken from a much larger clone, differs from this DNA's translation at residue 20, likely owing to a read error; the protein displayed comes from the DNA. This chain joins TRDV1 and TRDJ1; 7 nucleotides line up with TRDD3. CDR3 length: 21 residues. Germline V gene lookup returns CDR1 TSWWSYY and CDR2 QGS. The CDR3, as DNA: TGTGCTCTTGGGGAACGTCCGAGGTACTGGGGAATGGTTCGGTACACCGATAAACTCACCTTT. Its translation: CALGERPRYWGMVRYTDKLTF.